This T cell receptor beta chain was captured in a study of graft-versus-host responses after intestinal transplantation. In the study overall: Transplants given to recipients were multivisceral, liver-intestinal, or isolated intestinal. Anti-thymocyte globulin served as induction for all recipients, who then took tacrolimus and steroids for about three years.

Sequencing was performed with immunoSEQ multiplex PCR; in TCRdb, only in-frame clones are kept and a portion is missing. The sample holds 85,000 to 100,000 clones; 80% to 95% are singletons and the top ten take 0.3% to 0.35%. Notes on the study in general: Ileal or blood samples showed some GvH clones first, and such clones were also found in recipient marrow. Circulating GvH clone levels at their peak were associated with HvG declines (early post-transplant).

As regards this clone: Its antigen is as yet unknown.

The source is a human donor who was the organ donor for an intestinal transplant. The sequencing here drew on unstimulated CD4+ T cells sorted from spleen or lymph node cells, taken before transplant.

The CDR3 reads CASSSRTSGNQGETQYF. In DNA, the CDR3 is TGTGCCAGCAGCTCTAGGACTAGCGGGAACCAGGGAGAGACCCAGTACTTC. V and J are TRBV13 and TRBJ2-5; the match to TRBD2 covers 12 bases. CDR1 is PRHDT and CDR2 is FYEKMQ in the germline V gene (reference sequence). J lost 4 bases, V lost 4 bases, and 10 bases had no gene match. The CDR3 is made up of 17 amino acids.